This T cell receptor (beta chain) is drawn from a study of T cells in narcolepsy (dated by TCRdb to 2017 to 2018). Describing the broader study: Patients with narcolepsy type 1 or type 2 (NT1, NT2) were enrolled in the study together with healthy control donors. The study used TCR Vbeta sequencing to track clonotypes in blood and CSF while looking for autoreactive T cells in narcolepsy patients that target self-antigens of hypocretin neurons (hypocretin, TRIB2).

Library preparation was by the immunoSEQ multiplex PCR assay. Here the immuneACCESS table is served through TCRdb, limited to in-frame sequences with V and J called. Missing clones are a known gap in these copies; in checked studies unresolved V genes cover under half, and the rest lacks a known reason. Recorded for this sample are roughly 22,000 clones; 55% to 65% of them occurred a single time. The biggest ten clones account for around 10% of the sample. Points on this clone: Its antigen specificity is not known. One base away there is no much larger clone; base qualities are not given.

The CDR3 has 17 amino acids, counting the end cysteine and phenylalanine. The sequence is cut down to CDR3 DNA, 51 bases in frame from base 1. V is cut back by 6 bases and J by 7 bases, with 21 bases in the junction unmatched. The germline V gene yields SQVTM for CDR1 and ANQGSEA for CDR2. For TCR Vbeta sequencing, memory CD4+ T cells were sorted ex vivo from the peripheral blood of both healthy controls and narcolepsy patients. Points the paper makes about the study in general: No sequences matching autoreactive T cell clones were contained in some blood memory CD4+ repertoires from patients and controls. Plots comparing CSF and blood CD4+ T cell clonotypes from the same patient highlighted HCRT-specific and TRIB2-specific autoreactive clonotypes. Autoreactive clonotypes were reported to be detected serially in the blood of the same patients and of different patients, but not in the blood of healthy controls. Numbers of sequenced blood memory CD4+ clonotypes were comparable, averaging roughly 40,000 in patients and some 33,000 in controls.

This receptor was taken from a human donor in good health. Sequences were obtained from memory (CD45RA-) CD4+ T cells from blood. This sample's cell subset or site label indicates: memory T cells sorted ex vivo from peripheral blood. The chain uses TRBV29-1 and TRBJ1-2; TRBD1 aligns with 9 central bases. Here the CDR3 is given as CSVGDKAGTGLSGGYTF. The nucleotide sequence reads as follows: TGCAGCGTGGGGGACAAGGCCGGGACAGGGCTATCGGGTGGCTACACCTTC.